These 14 T cell receptor beta chains originate from one sample sequenced in a study of tissue T cells after allogeneic stem cell transplantation. TCRdb's copy holds only in-frame clones and misses some; the assay was immunoSEQ multiplex PCR. This sample has 35,000 to 50,000 clones, with 92% found just once. The sample in question was blood, obtained before transplantation. Receptors originate from a woman aged 35 to 75 who later had graft-versus-host disease after an allogeneic stem cell transplant.

The chain links TRBV4-3 to TRBJ1-4; no clear D gene. Trimming removed 0 bases at V and 5 bases at J, with 13 bases between. The CDR3 is made up of 16 amino acids. Germline CDR1 and CDR2: LGHNA and YSLEER. The CDR3 sequence is CASSQERQAGNEKLFF. The CDR3 bases are TGCGCCAGCAGCCAAGAAAGGCAGGCCGGGAATGAAAAACTGTTTTTT.

This clone appeared once. This chain links TRBV9 with TRBJ2-7, with 10 bases matching TRBD2. From germline, CDR1 is SGDLS and CDR2 YYNGEE. CDR3 length equals 15 residues. The V segment lost 3 bases and the J segment 3 bases; nucleotides outside the gene matches: 6. The CDR3 coding sequence is TGTGCCAGCAGCGCCACGCCTAGCGGGAGCTACGAGCAGTACTTC. Protein product: CASSATPSGSYEQYF.

This chain joins TRBV12-5 and TRBJ2-7; D is unclear. The CDR3 contains 15 residues. The germline gives CDR1 LGHNT, CDR2 FRNRAP. V lost 3 bases, J lost 0 bases, and 12 bases lay in between. Written as DNA, the CDR3 is TGTGCTAGTGGTTTTGGAGACTGGACCTCCTACGAGCAGTACTTC. It encodes CASGFGDWTSYEQYF.

This chain joins TRBV6-5 and TRBJ2-7; D might be TRBD1 or TRBD2, each matching 5 bases. CDR1 and CDR2 from the germline V gene are MNHEY and SVGAGI. V lost 6 bases to trimming and J lost 3 bases, with 15 bases between them. The CDR3 totals 14 residues. The CDR3 DNA reads TGTGCCAGCAGACCTCCGGGACCTAGCTACGAGCAGTACTTC. It specifies CASRPPGPSYEQYF.

This rearrangement joins TRBV5-6 to TRBJ1-2, with D uncertain. The CDR3 consists of 13 residues. Germline V lookup: CDR1 SGHDT, CDR2 YYEEEE. The V end lost 4 bases, the J end lost 2 bases, and 9 bases lay between the germline ends. CDR3 nucleotide sequence: TGTGCCAGCAGCCCAGACACAAACTATGGCTACACCTTC. Translated, it gives CASSPDTNYGYTF.

This clone was counted once. This rearrangement joins TRBV10-2 to TRBJ2-1; tentative D call: TRBD2 (6 bases). Trimming stripped 2 bases from V and 9 bases from J, with 14 bases between. This CDR3 has 14 residues. Germline CDR1 and CDR2: WSHSY and SAAADI. CDR3 coding DNA: TGCGCCAGCAGTGAGGCGGCTAGCGCCGGTGAGCAGTTCTTC. It translates to CASSEAASAGEQFF.

The J gene is TRBJ2-2, the V gene TRBV27; a possible D gene is TRBD2 (7 bases). The CDR3 contains 16 residues. V lost 2 bases to trimming and J lost 4 bases, with 14 bases between them. The germline V gene has CDR1 MNHEY and CDR2 SMNVEV (reference sequence). The CDR3, as DNA: TGTGCCAGCAGTTTAACCCCGGGGGGCCGCACCGGGGAGCTGTTTTTT. Translated, it gives CASSLTPGGRTGELFF.

This sequence joins TRBV27 and TRBJ1-2, with 7 bases matching TRBD1. In germline, CDR1 is MNHEY, CDR2 SMNVEV (reference sequence). The CDR3 contains 13 residues. Trimming cost V 5 bases and J 8 bases; bases outside gene matches: 8. In DNA form, the CDR3 reads TGTGCCAGCAGTAGAGGGACAGTGGGGGGCTACACCTTC. Residues: CASSRGTVGGYTF.

The chain combines TRBV25-1 with TRBJ2-1, with TRBD2 matching 11 bases. Germline CDR1 and CDR2: MGHDK and SYGVNS. After removal of 7 bases from V and 4 bases from J, the junction contained 6 bases not matched to a gene. The CDR3 has 15 residues. The CDR3 region is CASTPTSGIYNEQFF. In nucleotides, the CDR3 is TGTGCCAGCACCCCGACTAGCGGGATTTACAATGAGCAGTTCTTC.

V gene TRBV10-3 combines with J gene TRBJ2-3, with 7 bases aligning to TRBD2. CDR1 is ENHRY and CDR2 is SYGVKD in the germline V gene. CDR3 size: 17 residues. The V and J ends lost 3 bases and 4 bases, in that order; junction bases with no gene match: 13. The CDR3 here is CAISDSAGRIPPDTQYF. In DNA form, the CDR3 reads TGTGCCATCAGTGACTCAGCCGGGAGGATCCCACCAGATACGCAGTATTTT.

The chain recombines TRBV18 with TRBJ2-5; TRBD2 might be the D (6 bases). Germline CDR1 and CDR2: KGHSH and LQKENI. V gave up 3 bases and J gave up 5 bases, with 16 bases separating them. The CDR3 is 15 amino acids. CDR3 amino acids: CASSPGVGGIETQYF. In DNA form, the CDR3 reads TGTGCCAGCTCACCTGGGGTCGGGGGAATCGAGACCCAGTACTTC. Drawing the rest from reference TRBV18 and TRBJ2-5, the complete variable domain is NAGVMQNPRHLVRRRGQEARLRCSPMKGHSHVYWYRQLPEEGLKFMVYLQKENIIDESGMPKERFSAEFPKEGPSILRIQQVVRGDSAAYFCASSPGVGGIETQYFGPGTRLLVL.

CDR3 DNA sequence: TGCAGCGTAGAACAGGGGGCGAGCACCGGGGAGCTGTTTTTT. Its translation: CSVEQGASTGELFF. The chain carries TRBV29-1 and TRBJ2-2; 9 nucleotides match TRBD1. J lost 4 bases, V lost 6 bases, and 6 bases had no gene match. The V gene's germline CDR1 is SQVTM and CDR2 ANQGSEA. The CDR3 length is 14 residues.

The genes are TRBV6-2 or TRBV6-3 and TRBJ2-7, with D tentatively TRBD1 (5 bases). The germline V and J ends were trimmed by 2 bases and 6 bases, with 14 bases remaining between them. Germline V gene sequence: CDR1 MNHEY, CDR2 SVGEGT. The CDR3 spans 14 residues. The CDR3 region is CASSYTLRGLEQYF. The CDR3 DNA follows: TGTGCCAGCAGTTACACCCTAAGGGGTCTCGAGCAGTACTTC.

This chain joins TRBV19 and TRBJ2-2; a possible D gene is TRBD1 (5 bases). Germline V CDR1 and CDR2: LNHDA, SQIVND (reference sequence). V was cut by 6 bases and J by 3 bases, with 5 bases left in between. The CDR3 has 12 residues. The CDR3 loop is CASRGDTGELFF. The CDR3 DNA follows: TGTGCCAGTAGAGGGGACACCGGGGAGCTGTTTTTT.